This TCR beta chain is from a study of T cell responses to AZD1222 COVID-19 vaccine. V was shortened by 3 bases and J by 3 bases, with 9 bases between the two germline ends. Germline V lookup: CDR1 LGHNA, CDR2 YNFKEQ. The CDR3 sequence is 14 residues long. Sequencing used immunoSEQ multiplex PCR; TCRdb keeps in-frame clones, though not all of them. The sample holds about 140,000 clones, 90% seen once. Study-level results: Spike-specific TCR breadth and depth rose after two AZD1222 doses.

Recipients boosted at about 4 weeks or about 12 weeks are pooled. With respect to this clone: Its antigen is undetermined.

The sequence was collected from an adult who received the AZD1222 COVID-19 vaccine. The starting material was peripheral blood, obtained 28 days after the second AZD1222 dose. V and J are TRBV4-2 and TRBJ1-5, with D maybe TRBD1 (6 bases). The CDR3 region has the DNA TGTGCCAGCAGCCATACAGGGCTCAATCAGCCCCAGCATTTT. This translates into CASSHTGLNQPQHF.